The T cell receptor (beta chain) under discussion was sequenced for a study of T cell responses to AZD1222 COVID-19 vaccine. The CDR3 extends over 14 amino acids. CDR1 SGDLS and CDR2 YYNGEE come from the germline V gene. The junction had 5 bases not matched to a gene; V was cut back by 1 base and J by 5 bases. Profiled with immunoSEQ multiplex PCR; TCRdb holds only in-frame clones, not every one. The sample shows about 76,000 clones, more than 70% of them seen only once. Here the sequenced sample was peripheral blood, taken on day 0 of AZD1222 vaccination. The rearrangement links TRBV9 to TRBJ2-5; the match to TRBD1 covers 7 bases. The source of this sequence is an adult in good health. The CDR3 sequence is CASSVKTGLETQYF. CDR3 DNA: TGTGCCAGCAGCGTAAAGACAGGGTTGGAGACCCAGTACTTC.